This paragraph reports one T cell receptor (beta chain). The target antigen is unknown. The sample belongs to a study of post-analysis software for immune sequencing data. General study results and limits: Higher frequency in patients than in controls was seen for roughly five TRBV segments, with TRBV5-6, TRBV5-1 and TRBV20-1 among them.

V was pared by 4 bases and J by 2 bases, with 18 bases between. Germline V gene lookup returns CDR1 MGHRA and CDR2 YSYEKL. The CDR3 length is 16 residues. Included in the TCR beta cDNA libraries were unique molecular identifiers. A single record per CDR3 protein comes from TCRdb applying MiXCR to the PCR reads. The table includes about 560,000 distinct CDR3 sequences, roughly 40% detected once. The TCR sequence derives from a girl aged 10-17 years with multiple sclerosis. This rearrangement joins TRBV4-1 to TRBJ2-7; D tentatively fits TRBD1 or TRBD2 (7 bases each). Material for sequencing was blood. CDR3 DNA sequence: TGCGCCAGCAGCCTGAGGGGGGGACAGACCACCTACGAGCAGTACTTC. It specifies CASSLRGGQTTYEQYF.